This is a list of T cell receptor beta chains from one sample in a study of blood T cell repertoires in COVID-19. Data came from immunoSEQ multiplex PCR; TCRdb stores just in-frame clones and leaves some out. Altogether some 130,000 clones are present, almost 85% being singletons, with the ten largest covering 9.5% to 15%. The sample comprised peripheral blood. The receptors were gathered from a human donor in a cohort sampled during active COVID-19. The conserved cysteine and the conserved F or W are not part of the CDR3 here. Fields, in order: V gene, CDR3 length, CDR3 protein.

v_gene: TRBV3-1/TRBV3-2
len: 15
CDR3aa: ASSQGGGLREGYGYT

v_gene: TRBV2
len: 13
CDR3aa: ASSTEGMSNQPQH

v_gene: TRBV5-6
len: 11
CDR3aa: ASSLVGQVGYT

v_gene: TRBV12-3/TRBV12-4
len: 11
CDR3aa: ASSPTGVTEAF

v_gene: TRBV7-6
len: 16
CDR3aa: ASSLAGAPSGGANTQY

v_gene: TRBV5-6
len: 13
CDR3aa: ASSLEAGEYNEQF

v_gene: TRBV5-6
len: 11
CDR3aa: ASSFPPQGGRS

v_gene: TRBV5-1
len: 11
CDR3aa: ASRGSFNEKLF

v_gene: TRBV28
len: 14
CDR3aa: ASSSTGGRSTDTQY

v_gene: TRBV4-1
len: 13
CDR3aa: ASTRGTANTGELF

v_gene: TRBV19
len: 13
CDR3aa: ASSFQTGYSETQY

v_gene: TRBV27
len: 11
CDR3aa: ASSLFPSDEQF

v_gene: TRBV9
len: 16
CDR3aa: ASSVASASGGFPDTQY

v_gene: TRBV6-5
len: 12
CDR3aa: ASSYEVHSGGAV

v_gene: TRBV5-1
len: 15
CDR3aa: ASSLAVGGYTRETQY

v_gene: TRBV3-1/TRBV3-2
len: 10
CDR3aa: ASSQDNSGYT

v_gene: TRBV7-9
len: 14
CDR3aa: ASSPGQNLRNQPQH

v_gene: TRBV5-1
len: 11
CDR3aa: ASSTDINQPQH

v_gene: TRBV25-1
len: 12
CDR3aa: ASSESGYNQPQH

v_gene: TRBV19
len: 14
CDR3aa: ASSPTSGGVSDTQY

v_gene: TRBV5-8
len: 12
CDR3aa: ASTVLQGDNEQF

v_gene: TRBV7-7
len: 15
CDR3aa: ASSTGLAGQFGETQY

v_gene: TRBV27
len: 11
CDR3aa: ASSLSPDYGYT

v_gene: TRBV6-6
len: 13
CDR3aa: ASSYYRGHTGELF

v_gene: TRBV14
len: 13
CDR3aa: ASSQTLFTRDEQY

v_gene: TRBV6-4
len: 13
CDR3aa: ASSPGQGSYNEQF

v_gene: TRBV29-1
len: 11
CDR3aa: SLGDRFTDTQY

v_gene: TRBV3-1/TRBV3-2
len: 13
CDR3aa: ASSRLLGQNNEQF

v_gene: TRBV19
len: 12
CDR3aa: ASSIAGGTTEAF

v_gene: TRBV18
len: 13
CDR3aa: ASSPGQGTVYEQY

v_gene: TRBV30
len: 13
CDR3aa: AWRGEGAPGSPLH

v_gene: TRBV28
len: 15
CDR3aa: ASSQLAGGQYQETQY

v_gene: TRBV9
len: 13
CDR3aa: ASSSWGGLGNEQF

v_gene: TRBV3-1/TRBV3-2
len: 13
CDR3aa: ASSQMVEAGTEAF

v_gene: TRBV10-3
len: 12
CDR3aa: AIGVGDKNTEAF